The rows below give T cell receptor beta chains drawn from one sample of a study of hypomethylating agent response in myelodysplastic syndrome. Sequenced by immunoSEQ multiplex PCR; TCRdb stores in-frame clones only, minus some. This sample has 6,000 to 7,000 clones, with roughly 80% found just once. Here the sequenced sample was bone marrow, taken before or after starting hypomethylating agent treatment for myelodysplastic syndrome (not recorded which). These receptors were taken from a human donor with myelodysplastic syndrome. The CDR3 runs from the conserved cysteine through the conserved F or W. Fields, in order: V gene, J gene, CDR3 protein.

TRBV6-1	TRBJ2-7	CASTDVQGLGEQYF
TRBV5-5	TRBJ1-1	CASSLWGGANTEAFF
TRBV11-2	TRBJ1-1	CASSSGTENTEAFF
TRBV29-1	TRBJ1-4	CSGRQGHEKLFF
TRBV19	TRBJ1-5	CASSIQRASNQPQHF
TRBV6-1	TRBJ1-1	CASRRTGGSDTEAFF
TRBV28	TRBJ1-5	CASSRDLGSSPQHF
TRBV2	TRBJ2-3	CASSVLGPPLDTQYF
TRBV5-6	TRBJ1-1	CASSARTGLTEAFF
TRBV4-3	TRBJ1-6	CASSQDDEGNSPLHF
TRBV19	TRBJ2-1	CASINTGTPGLYNEQFF
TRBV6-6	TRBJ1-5	CASSPYWGSNQPQHF
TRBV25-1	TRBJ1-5	CASSEFGSDQPQHF
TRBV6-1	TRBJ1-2	CASSEARGGYGYTF
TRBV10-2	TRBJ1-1	CASIPPGRMNTEAFF
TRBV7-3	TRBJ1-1	CASSPGTGLGTEAFF
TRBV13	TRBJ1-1	CASSSLGEAEGTEAFF
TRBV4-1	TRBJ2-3	CASSPELAGFAQYF
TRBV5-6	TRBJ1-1	CASSLGHTEAFF
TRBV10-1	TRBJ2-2	CASSDPDDLSGPTTNTGELFF
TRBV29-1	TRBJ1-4	CSVEGTGTNEKLFF
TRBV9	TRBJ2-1	CASSALPSAGNEQFF
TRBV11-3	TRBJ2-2	CASSLDRNTGELFF
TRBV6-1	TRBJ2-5	CASSPIRDTRETQYF
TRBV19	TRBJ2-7	CASSIRTARGEQYF
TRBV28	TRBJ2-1	CASYSGRYNEQFF
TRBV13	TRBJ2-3	CASSSLTGGSTDTQYF
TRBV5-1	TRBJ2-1	CASSLDISSYNEQFF
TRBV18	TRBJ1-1	CASSRTSNTEAFF
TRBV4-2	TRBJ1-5	CASSQNRGLAQHF
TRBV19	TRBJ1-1	CASHNRGTNTEAFF
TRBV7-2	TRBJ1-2	CASSLSPLEDYGYTF
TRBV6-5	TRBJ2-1	CASSYRRGGNEQFF
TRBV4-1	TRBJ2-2	CASSQDQFSGELFF
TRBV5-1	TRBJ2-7	CASSLTADSWYF
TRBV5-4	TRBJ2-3	CASSSTPTDTQYF
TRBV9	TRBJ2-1	CASSPRGSGRRDEQFF
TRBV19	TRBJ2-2	CASSMRGITGELFF
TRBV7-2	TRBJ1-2	CASSLDGYGYTF
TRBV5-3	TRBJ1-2	CARSPTPDRTRDGYTF
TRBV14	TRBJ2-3	CASSQELRGRRYF
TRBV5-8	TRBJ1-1	CASMTGRGRDTEAFF
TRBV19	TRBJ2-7	CASKNLGQPTYEQYF
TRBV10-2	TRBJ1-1	CASREQGNTEAFF
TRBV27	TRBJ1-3	CASSEGMRNTIYF
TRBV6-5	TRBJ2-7	CASRPRGDPYEQYF
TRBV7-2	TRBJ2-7	CASSLGWGEYEQYF
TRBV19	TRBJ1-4	CASSAPGLLGEKLFF
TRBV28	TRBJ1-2	CASSSPGQRLYGYTF
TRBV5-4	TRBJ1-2	CASSLGQGARGYTF
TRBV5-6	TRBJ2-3	CASSLAFRADTQYF
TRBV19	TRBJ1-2	CASSIEGTGLGYTF
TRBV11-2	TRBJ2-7	CASRGWNYEQYF
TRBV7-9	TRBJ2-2	CASSLSAGTGELFF
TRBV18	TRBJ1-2	CASSPSTEVDYGYTF